This is a list of T cell receptor beta chains from one sample in a study of blood T cell repertoires in COVID-19. Only in-frame clones appear in the TCRdb table, and some are missing; sequencing was by immunoSEQ multiplex PCR. The sample shows 30,000 or so clones, 70% to 90% of them seen only once. Sequencing was carried out using peripheral blood. These receptors were obtained from a human donor in a cohort sampled during active COVID-19. Both conserved end residues are part of each CDR3. The D gene is left open where the match is weak. A row's size may be missing; if present it is once, few, many or a size class.

clone_size	v_call	d_call	cdr3_length	j_call	cdr3_aa	cdr3_nt
NA	TRBV7-6	NA	13	TRBJ2-7	CASSLGFEEEQYF	TGTGCCAGCAGCTTAGGCTTTGAGGAGGAGCAGTACTTC
NA	TRBV28	TRBD1	15	TRBJ1-5	CASSFRGQRNQPQHF	TGTGCCAGCAGTTTCAGGGGACAGCGCAATCAGCCCCAGCATTTT
NA	TRBV6-1	TRBD1	15	TRBJ1-3	CASSEPGTGANTIYF	TGTGCCAGCAGTGAGCCCGGGACAGGGGCGAACACCATATATTTT
NA	TRBV30	NA	16	TRBJ1-4	CAWSIAGRGRNEKLFF	TGTGCCTGGAGCATAGCGGGACGGGGAAGGAATGAAAAACTGTTTTTT
NA	TRBV5-4	TRBD1	18	TRBJ1-4	CASSDTGTGRATNEKLFF	TGTGCCAGCAGCGACACCGGGACAGGGAGGGCAACTAATGAAAAACTGTTTTTT
NA	TRBV7-6	TRBD1	15	TRBJ1-6	CASSLSDRGKSPLHF	TGTGCCAGCAGCTTATCGGACAGGGGGAAGTCACCCCTCCACTTT
NA	TRBV30	NA	13	TRBJ1-6	CAWTGGLGSPLHF	TGTGCCTGGACGGGGGGGCTCGGTTCACCCCTCCACTTT
NA	TRBV12-3/TRBV12-4	NA	13	TRBJ1-2	CASSLVTGYGYTF	TGTGCCAGCAGTTTGGTGACAGGCTATGGCTACACCTTC
NA	TRBV6-6	TRBD1	12	TRBJ2-1	CASSGTGGEQFF	TGTGCCAGCAGTGGTACAGGGGGCGAGCAGTTCTTC
NA	TRBV7-9	TRBD2	14	TRBJ2-1	CASSLARGVHEQFF	TGTGCCAGCAGCTTAGCGCGGGGGGTACATGAGCAGTTCTTC
NA	TRBV7-3	TRBD2	16	TRBJ2-3	CASSTAASGGGGTQYF	TGTGCCAGCAGCACCGCGGCTAGCGGGGGGGGCGGTACGCAGTATTTT
NA	TRBV3-1/TRBV3-2	TRBD1	15	TRBJ1-6	CASSQGGQRNSPLHF	TGTGCCAGCAGCCAAGGGGGACAGAGAAATTCACCCCTCCACTTT
NA	TRBV11-2	TRBD2	13	TRBJ2-1	CASSFIAGGEQFF	TGTGCCAGCAGCTTCATAGCGGGGGGGGAGCAGTTCTTC
NA	TRBV9	TRBD1	16	TRBJ1-6	CASSVGGQGANSPLHF	TGTGCCAGCAGCGTAGGAGGTCAGGGGGCCAATTCACCCCTCCACTTT
few	TRBV19	TRBD1	14	TRBJ2-1	CATTDRGSYNEQFF	TGTGCCACCACGGACAGGGGGTCCTACAATGAGCAGTTCTTC
NA	TRBV11-1	TRBD1	13	TRBJ2-7	CASSRDRDYEQYF	TGTGCCAGCAGCCGGGACAGAGATTACGAGCAGTACTTC
NA	TRBV27	NA	16	TRBJ1-2	CASSFSAGWTNYGYTF	TGTGCCAGCAGTTTTTCGGCAGGGTGGACTAACTATGGCTACACCTTC